The 9 T cell receptor beta chains below all came from one sample that was sequenced in a study of technical replicates of blood from four donors. Using immunoSEQ multiplex PCR, the repertoire was profiled, and TCRdb retains in-frame clones only, with some absent. The sample holds tens of thousands of clones; 90% to 95% are singletons and the top ten take under 0.3%. The specimen sequenced was T cells isolated from PBMCs. These TCRs come from a human donor in good health.

The V and J genes are TRBV10-1 and TRBJ2-2; the D gene is possibly TRBD2 (6 bases). Germline-derived CDR1 and CDR2 are WNHNN and SYGVQD (reference sequence). V lost 6 bases and J lost 7, with 15 bases in between. The CDR3 contains 14 residues. CDR3 DNA sequence: TGCGCCAGCAGGTCGGACTGGGACTTCGGGGAGCTGTTTTTT. Translated: CASRSDWDFGELFF.

Concerning this clone itself: Distinct nucleotide sequences in the sample also encode this CDR3. The chain carries TRBV19 and TRBJ1-3, with D unresolved. The CDR3 contains 13 residues. Trimming shortened V by 6 bases and J by 0 bases, and 6 bases separated the two germline ends. Germline CDR1 is LNHDA and CDR2 is SQIVND (reference sequence). Written as DNA, the CDR3 is TGTGCCAGTAGGCGTTCCTCTGGAAACACCATATATTTT. Translated: CASRRSSGNTIYF.

The rearrangement uses TRBV7-8 and TRBJ2-1; the D gene is possibly TRBD2 (5 bases). The V end was cut by 2 bases, the J end by 8 bases, with 10 bases between. Germline values: CDR1 SGHVS, CDR2 FQNEAQ. The CDR3 totals 13 residues. In DNA, the CDR3 is TGTGCCAGCAGCTTATCAAACGGGGATGAGCAGTTCTTC. Its translation: CASSLSNGDEQFF.

V gene TRBV5-1 combines with J gene TRBJ2-2; no firm D call. This CDR3 is built from 16 residues. CDR1 is SGHRS, CDR2 YFSETQ, per germline. Trimming stripped 0 bases from V and 7 bases from J, with 16 bases between. CDR3 residues: CASSLAVNRFLGELFF. Written as DNA, the CDR3 is TGCGCCAGCAGCTTGGCCGTCAATCGGTTTCTCGGGGAGCTGTTTTTT. The complete variable domain, with remaining parts taken from reference TRBV5-1 and TRBJ2-2, reads KAGVTQTPRYLIKTRGQQVTLSCSPISGHRSVSWYQQTPGQGLQFLFEYFSETQRNKGNFPGRFSGRQFSNSRSEMNVSTLELGDSALYLCASSLAVNRFLGELFFGEGSRLTVL.

This CDR3 reads CASGRGSRLYGYTF. In DNA, the CDR3 is TGTGCCAGCGGCAGGGGGTCCCGTTTGTATGGCTACACCTTC. V gene TRBV28 combines with J gene TRBJ1-2, with 7 bases matching TRBD1. This CDR3 is 14 amino acids long. V was pared by 8 bases and J by 5 bases, with 11 bases of the junction left unmatched. Germline V gene data show CDR1 as MDHEN and CDR2 as SYDVKM.

The genes are TRBV19 and TRBJ2-1, with D perhaps TRBD2 (7 bases). Trimming removed 3 bases from V and 4 bases from J, with 16 bases in between. The germline V gene encodes CDR1 LNHDA and CDR2 SQIVND (reference sequence). The CDR3 is made up of 16 amino acids. The CDR3 nucleotides read TGTGCCAGTAGTATGATGGGGGGGCTTTTTTACAATGAGCAGTTCTTC. It codes for CASSMMGGLFYNEQFF.

J is TRBJ1-2 and V is TRBV27; possible D gene TRBD1, 6 bases. Germline V gene lookup returns CDR1 MNHEY and CDR2 SMNVEV (reference sequence). The V gene lost 0 bases and the J gene lost 5 bases, with 7 bases spanning the gap. The CDR3 loop spans 13 amino acids. The CDR3 is CASSLSQGYGYTF. In nucleotides, the CDR3 is TGTGCCAGCAGTTTATCACAGGGATATGGCTACACCTTC.

This clone was detected only once. The chain uses TRBV5-1 and TRBJ1-6, with a weak D call TRBD1 (6 bases). The germline V gene has CDR1 SGHRS and CDR2 YFSETQ. This CDR3 has 14 residues. V was cut by 0 bases and J by 9 bases, with 10 bases left in between. For the CDR3, the DNA is TGCGCCAGCAGCTTGGACAGGGAAGGTTCACCCCTCCACTTT. It translates to CASSLDREGSPLHF.

The count of this clone is one. V gene TRBV11-3 combines with J gene TRBJ2-2; maybe TRBD2 (5 bases). The CDR3 covers 15 residues. CDR1 is SGHNT, CDR2 YENEEA, per germline. Trimming pared 4 bases from V and 8 bases from J, leaving 17 bases between. DNA of the CDR3: TGTGCCAGCAGCTCCTTAGGAAACGGGGAAGGGGAGCTGTTTTTT. Protein sequence: CASSSLGNGEGELFF.